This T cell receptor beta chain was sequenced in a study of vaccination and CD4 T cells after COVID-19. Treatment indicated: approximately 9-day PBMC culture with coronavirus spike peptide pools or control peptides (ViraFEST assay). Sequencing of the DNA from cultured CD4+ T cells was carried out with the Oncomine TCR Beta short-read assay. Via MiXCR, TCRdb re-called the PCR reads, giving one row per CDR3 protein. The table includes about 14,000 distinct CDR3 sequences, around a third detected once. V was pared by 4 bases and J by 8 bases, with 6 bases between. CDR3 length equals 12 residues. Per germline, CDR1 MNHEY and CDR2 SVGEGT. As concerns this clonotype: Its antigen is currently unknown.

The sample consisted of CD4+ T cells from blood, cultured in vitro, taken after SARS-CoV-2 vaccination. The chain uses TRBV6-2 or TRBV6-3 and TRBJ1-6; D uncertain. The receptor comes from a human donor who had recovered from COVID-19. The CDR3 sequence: CASSSAYSPLHF. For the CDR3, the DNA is TGTGCCAGCAGTTCGGCCTATTCACCCCTCCACTTT.